These 5 T cell receptor beta chains came from one sample sequenced in a study of T cells after yellow fever vaccination. TCRdb redid the calling of the 5' RACE reads with MiXCR, one entry per CDR3 protein. The sample has about 49,000 distinct CDR3 sequences; 7.4% are singletons. The sample was CD8+ T cells sorted from PBMCs, taken around 16 days after the first yellow fever vaccination. These receptors originate from a young man who received the YFV17D yellow fever vaccine.

This clonotype has a count of ten or more. The rearrangement links TRBV15 to TRBJ2-1; 7 bases align to TRBD2. V lost 0 bases and J lost 3; bases outside the gene matches: 2. The CDR3 contains 15 residues. CDR1 LNHNV and CDR2 YYDKDF come from the germline V gene (reference sequence). In DNA, the CDR3 is TGTGCCACCAGCAGAGAAACGGGGGGCTACAATGAGCAGTTCTTC. This codes for CATSRETGGYNEQFF.

This clonotype has at least ten counts. The V gene is TRBV29-1, the J gene TRBJ1-1; D unresolved. This CDR3 is built from 12 residues. Trimming removed 7 bases at V and 0 bases at J, with 9 bases between. Germline CDR1 and CDR2: SQVTM and ANQGSEA. The CDR3 DNA reads TGCAGCGCCATCATAATGAACACTGAAGCTTTCTTT. As protein: CSAIIMNTEAFF.

The table lists this clonotype with many counts. J is TRBJ2-7 and V is TRBV29-1, with 8 positions matching TRBD1. The trim removed 6 bases at V and 4 bases at J, leaving 8 bases unmatched. CDR1 SQVTM and CDR2 ANQGSEA come from the germline V gene. The CDR3 covers 13 residues. Here the CDR3 reads CSVHNRGEYEQYF. The CDR3, as DNA: TGCAGCGTGCACAACAGGGGGGAATACGAGCAGTACTTC.

This clonotype has a count of ten or more. This chain links TRBV29-1 with TRBJ2-1, with a weak D call TRBD1 (7 bases). V lost 2 bases and J lost 7, with 12 bases in between. Germline V gene data show CDR1 as SQVTM and CDR2 as ANQGSEA. This CDR3 is built from 13 residues. The chain's CDR3 is CSVESPGGNEQFF. The CDR3 nucleotides are TGCAGCGTTGAAAGTCCAGGGGGGAATGAGCAGTTCTTC.

V is TRBV4-3 and J is TRBJ2-3, with 10 bases that match TRBD2. Germline loops: CDR1 LGHNA, CDR2 YSLEER. This CDR3 is built from 18 residues. V lost 0 bases to trimming and J lost 4 bases; unmatched junction nucleotides: 10. The CDR3 region has the DNA TGCGCCAGCAGCCAAGATAACCCAGCGGGGGGGCGATCAGATACGCAGTATTTT. It yields the protein CASSQDNPAGGRSDTQYF.